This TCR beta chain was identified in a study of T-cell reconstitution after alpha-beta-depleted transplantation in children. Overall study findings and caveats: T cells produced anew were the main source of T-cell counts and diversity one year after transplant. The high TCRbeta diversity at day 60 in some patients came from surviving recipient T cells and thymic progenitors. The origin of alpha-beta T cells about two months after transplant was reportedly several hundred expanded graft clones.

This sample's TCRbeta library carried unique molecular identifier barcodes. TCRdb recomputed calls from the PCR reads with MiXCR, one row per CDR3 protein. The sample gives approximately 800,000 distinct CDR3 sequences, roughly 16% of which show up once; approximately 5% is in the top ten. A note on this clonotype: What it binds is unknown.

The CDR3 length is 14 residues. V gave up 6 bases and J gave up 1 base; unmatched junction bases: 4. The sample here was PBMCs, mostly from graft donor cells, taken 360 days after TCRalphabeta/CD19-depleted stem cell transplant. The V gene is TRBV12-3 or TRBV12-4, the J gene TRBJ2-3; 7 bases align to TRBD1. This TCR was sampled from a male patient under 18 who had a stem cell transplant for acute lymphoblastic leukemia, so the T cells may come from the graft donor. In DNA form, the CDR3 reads TGTGCCAGCAGAACACAGGGGCGCACAGATACGCAGTATTTT. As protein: CASRTQGRTDTQYF.